This T cell receptor (beta chain) was recorded in a study of control samples from healthy donors and cancer patients. Only in-frame clones appear in the TCRdb table, and some are missing; sequencing was by immunoSEQ multiplex PCR. The repertoire holds 100,000 to 150,000 clones, around 87% seen once, with 2.5% to 3.5% in the top ten. V was pared by 4 bases and J by 3 bases, with 6 bases of the junction left unmatched. Germline V gives CDR1 LNHDA, CDR2 SQIVND (reference sequence). This CDR3 is built from 15 residues. This sequence was found in a man in his 60s in good health. V is TRBV19 and J is TRBJ1-5, with TRBD1 matching over 7 bases. What was sequenced was blood. CDR3 DNA sequence: TGTGCCAGTAGTACCAACGACAGGGACAATCAGCCCCAGCATTTT. Protein: CASSTNDRDNQPQHF.